The 10 T cell receptor beta chains in this list originate from one sample, sequenced in a study of response to subunit inactivated influenza vaccine. TCRdb analysed the RT-PCR reads with MiXCR anew, one entry per CDR3 protein. The sample includes about 540,000 distinct CDR3 sequences, under 30% of them seen just once. The same sample was also used in a study of T cells expressing NK-cell markers. That source adds: Template switching by 5'RACE with UMIs generated the TCR beta cDNA.

This specimen consisted of CD4+ T cells sorted from PBMCs, obtained 12 days after vaccination. Receptors were obtained from a man aged 50 to 60 who received an inactivated influenza vaccine.

The chain recombines TRBV10-3 with TRBJ1-3; unclear D gene. The CDR3 runs to 15 residues. V was shortened by 3 bases and J by 0 bases, with 9 bases between the two germline ends. Germline CDR1 ENHRY, CDR2 SYGVKD. In DNA form, the CDR3 reads TGTGCCATCAGTGATCCGACGGTCTCTGGAAACACCATATATTTT. As protein: CAISDPTVSGNTIYF.

The V gene is TRBV2, the J gene TRBJ2-5, with D possibly TRBD1 on 6 matching bases. The CDR3 length is 14 residues. V gave up 2 bases and J gave up 4 bases, with 11 bases separating them. Germline values: CDR1 SNHLY, CDR2 FYNNEI. CDR3 DNA: TGTGCCAGCAGTGAACAGGGCAGGGGAGAGACCCAGTACTTC. Residues: CASSEQGRGETQYF. Complete variable domain (other parts from reference TRBV2 and TRBJ2-5): EPEVTQTPSHQVTQMGQEVILRCVPISNHLYFYWYRQILGQKVEFLVSFYNNEISEKSEIFDDQFSVERPDGSNFTLKIRSTKLEDSAMYFCASSEQGRGETQYFGPGTRLLVL.

This clonotype has just a few counts. The chain carries TRBV6-1 and TRBJ2-1, with 8 bases fitting TRBD1. This CDR3 spans 15 amino acids. Losses at the gene ends were 5 bases for V and 2 bases for J; bases not matched to a gene: 5. The germline V gene has CDR1 MNHNS and CDR2 SASEGT. CDR3 in amino acids: CASSRRDRTYNEQFF. In DNA, the CDR3 is TGTGCCAGCAGTCGGAGGGACAGGACCTACAATGAGCAGTTCTTC.

This chain uses TRBV20-1 with TRBJ2-2, with a tentative D call TRBD2 (6 bases). Trimming took off 3 bases at V and 4 bases at J, with 12 bases between the two ends. The germline CDR1 and CDR2 sequences are DFQATT and SNEGSKA (reference sequence). CDR3 length equals 14 residues. The CDR3 reads CSARAGRGTGELFF. The CDR3 DNA reads as TGCAGTGCTAGGGCAGGGCGGGGCACCGGGGAGCTGTTTTTT.

V is TRBV12-3 or TRBV12-4 and J is TRBJ2-6, with TRBD1 matching 7 bases. The CDR3 is 15 amino acids. J lost 1 base, V lost 6 bases, and 3 bases had no gene match. CDR3 bases: TGTGCCAGCAGGTCGACAGGGTCTGGGGCCAACGTCCTGACTTTC. It encodes CASRSTGSGANVLTF.

J is TRBJ2-7 and V is TRBV6-2 or TRBV6-3, with a tentative D call TRBD1 (7 bases). Germline lookup yields CDR1 MNHEY and CDR2 SVGEGT. The germline V and J ends were trimmed by 7 bases and 0 bases, with 19 bases remaining between them. This CDR3 spans 16 amino acids. CDR3 sequence (DNA): TGTGCCAGCACTCTAGGAGGGACAGCAAACTCCTACGAGCAGTACTTC. Protein sequence: CASTLGGTANSYEQYF.

Concerning this clonotype itself: One end of the junction is discordant with germline, which a read error may explain. This chain uses TRBV6-5 with TRBJ1-5; no firm D call. The germline gives CDR1 MNHEY, CDR2 SVGAGI. The CDR3 is made up of 15 amino acids. CDR3 in DNA: TGTGCCAGCAGTTACTCGACCTCCCCCAATCAGCCCCAGCGTTTT. It yields the protein CASSYSTSPNQPQRF.

In this sample, this clonotype turned up a few times. The J gene is TRBJ2-3, the V gene TRBV2; tentative D call: TRBD1 (6 bases). The CDR3 runs to 14 residues. In germline, CDR1 is SNHLY, CDR2 FYNNEI. With 8 bases removed from V and 2 bases from J, the gap between germline ends came to 14 bases. Here the CDR3 DNA reads TGTGCCAGCCGGGACACCGGGGACACAGATACGCAGTATTTT. Its translation: CASRDTGDTDTQYF.

This chain connects TRBV20-1 to TRBJ2-3; D call uncertain. V dropped 2 bases and J dropped 5 bases, with 8 bases sitting between them. The CDR3 consists of 12 residues. Germline V gene sequence: CDR1 DFQATT, CDR2 SNEGSKA (reference sequence). The CDR3 DNA reads as TGCAGTGCTAGATACATTAAAGATACGCAGTATTTT. This encodes CSARYIKDTQYF.

The V and J genes are TRBV3-1 and TRBJ2-2; possibly TRBD1 for D (6 bases). The CDR3 has 15 amino acids. Germline CDR1 is LGHDT and CDR2 is YNNKEL (reference sequence). V lost 4 bases to trimming and J lost 5 bases, with 14 bases between them. The CDR3 DNA sequence: TGTGCCAGCAGCCGGCTCGACAGGAGAACCGGGGAGCTGTTTTTT. Translated, it gives CASSRLDRRTGELFF.